Detailed here is one TCR beta chain. This specimen belongs to a study of blood T cell repertoires in COVID-19. The data were produced by immunoSEQ multiplex PCR, yet TCRdb's version contains in-frame clones alone and is incomplete. The sample lists 280,000 or so clones, over 75% occurring once. This TCR derives from a man aged 25-45 years who had recovered from COVID-19. Source material: PBMCs or T cells enriched from blood (not recorded which).

This chain's CDR3 is CASSPRTGGEEKLFF. CDR3 coding DNA: TGTGCCAGCAGTCCGCGGACAGGGGGGGAGGAAAAACTGTTTTTT. The rearrangement joins TRBV2 to TRBJ1-4; 10 positions match TRBD1. After removal of 5 bases from V and 8 bases from J, the junction contained 8 bases not matched to a gene. CDR1 SNHLY and CDR2 FYNNEI come from the germline V gene. This CDR3 has 15 amino acids.